Shown below are 30 T cell receptor beta chains from a single sample sequenced in a study of IL-17A CD8 T cells in psoriatic arthritis synovium. The repertoire was sequenced with immunoSEQ multiplex PCR; TCRdb's copy has only in-frame clones and lacks some. Among over 2,000 clones listed, around 72% were seen once. CD3+ T cells, isolated magnetically, got PMA and ionomycin for more than 1.3 hours before cytokine secretion labeling. Psoriatic arthritis patients had synovial fluid drawn from joints that were actively inflamed. What was sequenced was IFN-gamma+ CD8+ T cells from synovial fluid. The subset here: IL-17A-IFNgamma+ memory CD8+ (Tc1) cells. These receptors were taken from a human donor with psoriatic arthritis.

This chain joins TRBV10-2 and TRBJ1-1, with 9 bases matching TRBD1. Germline-derived CDR1 and CDR2 are WSHSY and SAAADI. The trim removed 7 bases at V and 6 bases at J, leaving 6 bases unmatched. CDR3 length: 13 residues. CDR3 region: CASTSTGGPEAFF. DNA of the CDR3: TGCGCCAGCACCAGTACAGGGGGCCCTGAAGCTTTCTTT.

As DNA, the CDR3 is TGTGCCACTGCGGCCGCCACAGATACGCAGTATTTT. It is translated as CATAAATDTQYF. The chain links TRBV11-3 to TRBJ2-3, with D hard to call. Per the germline V gene, CDR1 is SGHNT and CDR2 is YENEEA. This CDR3 region has 12 residues. V lost 10 bases and J lost 2, with 10 bases in between.

The rearrangement joins TRBV6-1 to TRBJ1-4; D possibly corresponds to TRBD1 (5 bases). This CDR3 is built from 15 residues. The germline V gene has CDR1 MNHNS and CDR2 SASEGT. V dropped 5 bases and J dropped 1 base, with 11 bases sitting between them. The CDR3 loop reads CASSSLGGTNEKLFF. The CDR3 DNA is TGTGCCAGCAGTTCATTGGGGGGAACTAATGAAAAACTGTTTTTT.

The gene calls are TRBV14 and TRBJ2-1; weak D call: TRBD1 (6 bases). V was cut by 1 base and J by 6 bases, with 16 bases left in between. This CDR3 region has 16 residues. Germline V gene data show CDR1 as SGHDN and CDR2 as FVKESK. The CDR3 bases are TGTGCCAGCAGCCAAGTAAGGCAGGGGAGTCGCAATGAGCAGTTCTTC. Translated: CASSQVRQGSRNEQFF.

The chain uses TRBV5-1 and TRBJ2-7; D uncertain. Trimming left V 4 bases short and J 0 bases short, with 8 bases between. Germline V lookup: CDR1 SGHRS, CDR2 YFSETQ. The CDR3 loop spans 13 amino acids. CDR3 DNA: TGCGCCAGCAGCCAGGTGCCCTCCTACGAGCAGTACTTC. The encoded protein is CASSQVPSYEQYF.

The J gene is TRBJ2-1, the V gene TRBV27; no clear D gene. Between the trimmed V and J ends, which lost 6 bases and 7 bases, there was a span of 13 bases. CDR1 is MNHEY, CDR2 SMNVEV, per germline (reference sequence). The CDR3 sequence is 13 residues long. The CDR3 loop is CASSPIPRNEQFF. The CDR3 DNA follows: TGTGCCAGCAGCCCAATCCCCAGAAATGAGCAGTTCTTC.

This rearrangement joins TRBV7-6 to TRBJ2-3; the match to TRBD2 covers 7 bases. Germline CDR1 reads SGHVS; CDR2 reads FNYEAQ. The J segment lost 4 bases and the V segment lost 6 bases, leaving 7 bases of the junction unmatched. The CDR3 loop spans 14 amino acids. CDR3 in amino acids: CASSKLAGADTQYF. The CDR3 DNA sequence: TGTGCCAGCAGTAAATTGGCGGGAGCAGATACGCAGTATTTT.

J is TRBJ2-1 and V is TRBV2; D is perhaps TRBD1 (6 bases). Trimming cost V 7 bases and J 10 bases, with 17 bases left between them. The germline gives CDR1 SNHLY, CDR2 FYNNEI. The CDR3 extends over 13 amino acids. The CDR3 loop is CASKPIARGEQFF. DNA of the CDR3: TGTGCCAGCAAGCCGATTGCCAGGGGAGAGCAGTTCTTC.

This clone is termed large. The chain is built from TRBV6-5 and TRBJ2-1, with D possibly TRBD2 on 5 matching bases. V was clipped by 2 bases and J by 6 bases, with 8 bases between them. The germline V gene encodes CDR1 MNHEY and CDR2 SVGAGI. The CDR3 contains 13 residues. The DNA of the CDR3 is TGTGCCAGCAGTTACAAAGGAGGCAATGAGCAGTTCTTC. This gives the protein CASSYKGGNEQFF.

In its sample, this clone was seen a few times. The chain uses TRBV2 and TRBJ1-1, with D maybe TRBD1 (6 bases). The V gene lost 4 bases and the J gene lost 6 bases, with 12 bases spanning the gap. This CDR3 comprises 13 residues. The germline V gene encodes CDR1 SNHLY and CDR2 FYNNEI. The CDR3 DNA is TGTGCCAGCAGTGTTGGCAGGGGCTCTGAAGCTTTCTTT. Translation gives CASSVGRGSEAFF.

The rearrangement joins TRBV28 to TRBJ2-2; unclear D gene. Between the trimmed V and J ends, which lost 0 bases and 4 bases, there was a span of 3 bases. The CDR3 is 13 amino acids. Germline V gene lookup returns CDR1 MDHEN and CDR2 SYDVKM. The CDR3 reads CASSLWGTGELFF. The CDR3 DNA is TGTGCCAGCAGTTTATGGGGCACCGGGGAGCTGTTTTTT.

The V call is TRBV7-9, the J call TRBJ2-1; TRBD1 might be the D (6 bases). The V end lost 5 bases, the J end lost 6 bases, and 17 bases lay between the germline ends. CDR1 is SEHNR, CDR2 FQNEAQ, per germline (reference sequence). The CDR3 spans 15 residues. CDR3 DNA sequence: TGTGCCAGCAGCCAAGGGGGTTCCTACATCAATGAGCAGTTCTTC. Protein: CASSQGGSYINEQFF.

The V call is TRBV30, the J call TRBJ2-7; TRBD2 agrees at 13 bases. The CDR3 is made up of 15 amino acids. With 1 base clipped from V and 7 bases from J, the junction kept 7 bases outside the gene matches. Germline values: CDR1 GTSNPN, CDR2 SVGIG (reference sequence). The CDR3 DNA follows: TGTGCCTGGAGTGCTAGGACTAGCGGGAGTGGGGAGCAGTACGTC. Protein: CAWSARTSGSGEQYV.

The chain carries TRBV5-5 and TRBJ1-2, with unresolved D. CDR1 and CDR2 from the germline V gene are SGHKS and YYEKEE (reference sequence). V was shortened by 1 base and J by 7 bases, with 14 bases between the two germline ends. The CDR3 consists of 14 residues. The CDR3 nucleotides are TGTGCCAGCAGCTTGTCGATATTATGGCGTGGCTACACCTTC. Amino acid sequence: CASSLSILWRGYTF. The whole variable domain, remainder taken from reference TRBV5-5 and TRBJ1-2, is DAGVTQSPTHLIKTRGQQVTLRCSPISGHKSVSWYQQVLGQGPQFIFQYYEKEERGRGNFPDRFSARQFPNYSSELNVNALLLGDSALYLCASSLSILWRGYTFGSGTRLTVV.

This clone was counted once. This chain uses TRBV27 with TRBJ2-1; 9 bases fit TRBD2. Germline values: CDR1 MNHEY, CDR2 SMNVEV (reference sequence). The ends lost 0 bases at V and 10 bases at J; junction bases unmatched: 13. This CDR3 comprises 17 residues. The CDR3 bases are TGTGCCAGCAGTTTATCGCGGGAGGGTACCCGGGGCATGGAGCAGTTCTTC. It translates to CASSLSREGTRGMEQFF.

This clone came up a few times. V and J are TRBV29-1 and TRBJ2-7, with 10 positions matching TRBD2. The CDR3 contains 14 residues. CDR1 SQVTM and CDR2 ANQGSEA come from the germline V gene. V was pared by 5 bases and J by 2 bases, with 6 bases of the junction left unmatched. In DNA form, the CDR3 reads TGCAGCGTTTATTTAGGGACTAGCGCCTACGAGCAGTACTTC. Its translation: CSVYLGTSAYEQYF.

The chain carries TRBV5-1 and TRBJ2-7; TRBD2 matches 8 bases. Germline assignment: CDR1 SGHRS and CDR2 YFSETQ. V dropped 3 bases and J dropped 2; count of bases not matched to a gene: 7. The CDR3 is made up of 15 amino acids. The CDR3 sequence is CASSSLAGQPYEQYF. The CDR3 coding sequence is TGCGCCAGCAGCTCGCTAGCGGGTCAGCCCTACGAGCAGTACTTC. The full variable domain, its missing parts supplied by reference TRBV5-1 and TRBJ2-7, is KAGVTQTPRYLIKTRGQQVTLSCSPISGHRSVSWYQQTPGQGLQFLFEYFSETQRNKGNFPGRFSGRQFSNSRSEMNVSTLELGDSALYLCASSSLAGQPYEQYFGPGTRLTVT.

The chain combines TRBV14 with TRBJ1-2; D gene uncertain. The germline V gene encodes CDR1 SGHDN and CDR2 FVKESK. Trimming removed 2 bases at V and 0 bases at J, with 10 bases between. This CDR3 comprises 15 residues. DNA for the CDR3: TGTGCCAGCAGCCAAATAAAACAGACTAACTATGGCTACACCTTC. Its translation: CASSQIKQTNYGYTF.

The CDR3 nucleotides read TGTGCCAGCAGAACACCCGGGGGGCCATACGTGGAGCAGTACTTC. Amino acids: CASRTPGGPYVEQYF. V is TRBV6-4 and J is TRBJ2-7; tentatively, D is TRBD2 (7 bases). The CDR3 extends over 15 amino acids. Germline V CDR1 and CDR2: MRHNA, SNTAGT. Trimming took 6 bases from V and 7 from J, leaving 22 bases between them.

This clone has a single count. The rearrangement uses TRBV7-9 and TRBJ2-1; the D gene could be TRBD1 or TRBD2 (5 bases each). Trimming took off 4 bases at V and 4 bases at J, with 8 bases between the two ends. Germline CDR1 and CDR2: SEHNR and FQNEAQ (reference sequence). This CDR3 spans 13 amino acids. The CDR3 DNA reads TGTGCCAGCAGCTACGGGGCATACAATGAGCAGTTCTTC. Translated, it gives CASSYGAYNEQFF.

This rearrangement joins TRBV30 to TRBJ2-3; 8 positions match TRBD1. V was clipped by 4 bases and J by 14 bases; unmatched bases: 11. There are 12 residues in the CDR3. Looked up from germline, CDR1 is GTSNPN and CDR2 is SVGIG (reference sequence). The CDR3 reads CAWTLTGAQRYF. The CDR3 DNA sequence: TGTGCCTGGACTTTGACAGGGGCCCAGAGGTATTTT.

This rearrangement joins TRBV28 to TRBJ2-5, with D possibly TRBD2 on 5 matching bases. Germline V gene lookup returns CDR1 MDHEN and CDR2 SYDVKM. V lost 7 bases, J lost 5 bases, and 11 bases lay in between. This CDR3 has 12 residues. The CDR3 region is CASTGVRETQYF. Written as DNA, the CDR3 is TGTGCCAGCACCGGGGTTCGGGAGACCCAGTACTTC.

This sequence joins TRBV4-3 and TRBJ2-6; D is perhaps TRBD1 or TRBD2 (5 bases each). The germline CDR1 and CDR2 sequences are LGHNA and YSLEER. The CDR3 runs to 16 residues. The V end lost 0 bases, the J end lost 4 bases, and 10 bases lay between the germline ends. CDR3 nucleotides: TGCGCCAGCAGCCAAGATTTGGGGACCGGGGCCAACGTCCTGACTTTC. This codes for CASSQDLGTGANVLTF.

This chain joins TRBV6-4 and TRBJ2-1; D is ambiguous. V lost 2 bases and J lost 6, with 14 bases in between. The CDR3 is 15 amino acids. Germline loops: CDR1 MRHNA, CDR2 SNTAGT. The CDR3 coding sequence is TGTGCCAGCAGTGACAGGTATTCGGATATCAATGAGCAGTTCTTC. Translation gives CASSDRYSDINEQFF.

The V and J genes are TRBV28 and TRBJ2-1, with D possibly matching TRBD2 (6 bases). Trimming took off 2 bases at V and 8 bases at J, with 10 bases between the two ends. The CDR3 extends over 13 amino acids. The germline V gene has CDR1 MDHEN and CDR2 SYDVKM. CDR3 sequence reads: CASSLIADYEQFF. The CDR3 DNA sequence: TGTGCCAGCAGTTTAATAGCGGACTATGAGCAGTTCTTC.

The chain joins TRBV5-4 to TRBJ2-5, with 10 bases fitting TRBD2. This CDR3 spans 14 amino acids. CDR1 SGHNT and CDR2 YYREEE come from the germline V gene (reference sequence). With V trimmed by 4 bases and J by 5 bases, 5 bases remained unmatched. CDR3 loop: CASSQAGGHETQYF. CDR3 sequence (DNA): TGTGCCAGCAGCCAAGCGGGAGGGCACGAGACCCAGTACTTC.

V usage is TRBV10-1 and J usage is TRBJ2-7, with D perhaps TRBD1 (6 bases). V lost 0 bases to trimming and J lost 3 bases, with 15 bases between them. Germline CDR1 WNHNN, CDR2 SYGVQD (reference sequence). The CDR3 spans 16 residues. As DNA, the CDR3 is TGCGCCAGCAGTGAGTCCGGACAGTCTCAGGGCTACGAGCAGTACGTC. It specifies CASSESGQSQGYEQYV.

The chain carries TRBV7-9 and TRBJ2-2, with 7 bases identical to TRBD2. V lost 5 bases and J lost 5; bases outside the gene matches: 11. Germline loops: CDR1 SEHNR, CDR2 FQNEAQ (reference sequence). The CDR3 has 16 amino acids. Written as DNA, the CDR3 is TGTGCCAGCAGCCCTCCTTGGACTAGTGCTACCGGGGAGCTGTTTTTT. Translated, it gives CASSPPWTSATGELFF.

This chain joins TRBV7-9 and TRBJ2-5; TRBD2 matches 9 bases. Germline-derived CDR1 and CDR2 are SEHNR and FQNEAQ (reference sequence). V lost 6 bases to trimming and J lost 6 bases; unmatched junction nucleotides: 8. This CDR3 has 14 amino acids. CDR3 coding DNA: TGTGCCAGCAGACGGCGGGAGGGCCTAAAGACCCAGTACTTC. As protein: CASRRREGLKTQYF. Full variable domain (outside the CDR3, taken from reference TRBV7-9 and TRBJ2-5): DTGVSQNPRHKITKRGQNVTFRCDPISEHNRLYWYRQTLGQGPEFLTYFQNEAQLEKSRLLSDRFSAERPKGSFSTLEIQRTEQGDSAMYLCASRRREGLKTQYFGPGTRLLVL.

The gene calls are TRBV2 and TRBJ1-5; tentative D call: TRBD1 (5 bases). The length of the CDR3 is 14 residues. CDR1 SNHLY and CDR2 FYNNEI come from the germline V gene. V lost 7 bases and J 4 bases, leaving 14 bases between the germline ends. Here the CDR3 DNA reads TGTGCCAGCAATGGGGGTAAGGGGAATCAGCCCCAGCATTTT. Its protein product is CASNGGKGNQPQHF.